These 27 T cell receptor beta chains were all obtained from the same sample, sequenced in a study of monozygotic twins with inflammatory bowel disease. Using the 5' RACE reads, TCRdb records one entry per CDR3 protein without DNA. This table lists 300,000 to 350,000 distinct CDR3 sequences. The sample comprised blood. The receptors come from a human donor with ulcerative colitis or Crohn's disease, or a healthy co-twin of an affected twin (not recorded which).

This CDR3 is CASSPDYPYEQFF. The V and J genes are TRBV5-5 and TRBJ2-1; TCRdb's D call, TRBD2, is unchecked because there is no DNA. The length of the CDR3 is 13 residues. Germline CDR1 SGHKS, CDR2 YYEKEE (reference sequence).

The chain is built from TRBV7-2 and TRBJ1-5. The CDR3 runs to 16 residues. Germline V lookup: CDR1 SGHTA, CDR2 FQGNSA. CDR3 loop: CASSLGSGRNRQPQHF.

CDR3 region: CASYRASGYGYTF. J is TRBJ1-2 and V is TRBV6-5; TCRdb's D call, TRBD1, is unchecked because there is no DNA. This CDR3 comprises 13 residues. Germline assignment: CDR1 MNHEY and CDR2 SVGAGI.

The genes are TRBV3-1 and TRBJ2-3; TCRdb calls TRBD1, which cannot be checked without DNA. This CDR3 is 13 amino acids long. CDR1 is LGHDT, CDR2 YNNKEL, per germline (reference sequence). CDR3 loop: CASSQGRQVFQYF.

This chain joins TRBV12-3 or TRBV12-4 and TRBJ2-2; with no DNA, the TCRdb D assignment of TRBD1 cannot be verified. The CDR3 sequence is 16 residues long. CDR3 sequence reads: CASSVDSPENTGELFF.

The V gene is TRBV6-1, the J gene TRBJ2-3. The CDR3 length is 13 residues. The germline V gene has CDR1 MNHNS and CDR2 SASEGT. The CDR3 region is CASREPATDTQYF.

The chain has TRBV12-3 or TRBV12-4 and TRBJ1-6; the D gene TCRdb calls, TRBD1, cannot be checked with no DNA. The CDR3 is 18 residues long. This chain's CDR3 is CASSRTKPRGTGDSPLHF.

The V call is TRBV28, the J call TRBJ1-2; TCRdb proposes TRBD1, but this gene call is untestable without DNA. This CDR3 is 15 amino acids long. Germline lookup yields CDR1 MDHEN and CDR2 SYDVKM. The CDR3: CDSSSPGQGKYGYTF.

The V gene is TRBV3-1, the J gene TRBJ1-5. CDR1 is LGHDT, CDR2 YNNKEL, per germline (reference sequence). The CDR3 length is 14 residues. CDR3 loop: CASSPRGLNQPQHF.

The chain uses TRBV5-1 and TRBJ2-4. Germline V gene sequence: CDR1 SGHRS, CDR2 YFSETQ. There are 15 residues in the CDR3. Here the CDR3 reads CASSLGGLAKNIQYF.

V usage is TRBV28 and J usage is TRBJ2-7; no DNA is available, so the TRBD1 call from TCRdb remains unchecked. The V gene's germline CDR1 is MDHEN and CDR2 SYDVKM. The CDR3 length is 13 residues. The CDR3 loop is CASSSTETYEQYF. The variable domain in full, completed from reference TRBV28 and TRBJ2-7, reads DVKVTQSSRYLVKRTGEKVFLECVQDMDHENMFWYRQDPGLGLRLIYFSYDVKMKEKGDIPEGYSVSREKKERFSLILESASTNQTSMYLCASSSTETYEQYFGPGTRLTVT.

The chain uses TRBV29-1 and TRBJ2-3; lacking DNA, the TRBD2 call made by TCRdb goes unchecked. CDR1 and CDR2 (germline): SQVTM, ANQGSEA. The CDR3 loop spans 15 amino acids. CDR3 protein: CSVRPSSGSTDTQYF.

The chain links TRBV5-1 to TRBJ2-7; TCRdb names TRBD2, which stays unverified in the absence of DNA. Germline V CDR1 and CDR2: SGHRS, YFSETQ. The CDR3 length is 15 residues. This CDR3 is CASSFPASGTYEQYF.

This chain uses TRBV5-1 with TRBJ1-2; lacking DNA, the TRBD1 call made by TCRdb goes unchecked. This CDR3 contains 13 residues. Germline lookup yields CDR1 SGHRS and CDR2 YFSETQ. CDR3 loop: CASSFQGQEGYTF.

V gene TRBV30 combines with J gene TRBJ1-2; with no DNA, the TCRdb D assignment of TRBD1 cannot be verified. The CDR3 covers 13 residues. Germline-derived CDR1 and CDR2 are GTSNPN and SVGIG (reference sequence). The CDR3 loop is CAWSVAGTYGYTF.

The V and J genes are TRBV15 and TRBJ2-1; TCRdb lists TRBD1, though no DNA is available to test this call. Germline lookup yields CDR1 LNHNV and CDR2 YYDKDF (reference sequence). There are 19 residues in the CDR3. The CDR3 reads CATSRAGANGEPSYNEQFF.

V usage is TRBV7-9 and J usage is TRBJ1-3. The germline gives CDR1 SEHNR, CDR2 FQNEAQ (reference sequence). This CDR3 is built from 15 residues. The CDR3 sequence: CASSGRTTDGNTIYF.

The chain employs TRBV6-1 and TRBJ2-3; TCRdb calls TRBD2, which cannot be checked without DNA. CDR3 length equals 17 residues. Germline CDR1 reads MNHNS; CDR2 reads SASEGT. This CDR3 is CASSDLVAGGPWDTQYF.

The rearrangement links TRBV5-8 to TRBJ2-1. From germline, CDR1 is SGHTS and CDR2 YDEGEE. The CDR3 has 15 residues. The CDR3 protein is CASSFYLSSYNEQFF.

The rearrangement joins TRBV11-2 to TRBJ2-7; the TRBD2 assignment by TCRdb is unverifiable without DNA. Looked up from germline, CDR1 is SGHAT and CDR2 is FQNNGV. This CDR3 comprises 15 residues. CDR3 sequence reads: CASSLHDSPPYEQYF. The whole variable domain, remainder taken from reference TRBV11-2 and TRBJ2-7, is EAGVAQSPRYKIIEKRQSVAFWCNPISGHATLYWYQQILGQGPKLLIQFQNNGVVDDSQLPKDRFSAERLKGVDSTLKIQPAKLEDSAVYLCASSLHDSPPYEQYFGPGTRLTVT.

CDR3 residues: CASSQDNAPPYEQYF. This chain links TRBV4-1 with TRBJ2-7; TCRdb's D call of TRBD1 is untestable without DNA. The CDR3 spans 15 residues. Germline lookup yields CDR1 MGHRA and CDR2 YSYEKL.

V usage is TRBV28 and J usage is TRBJ2-7; the TRBD1 assignment by TCRdb is unverifiable without DNA. The CDR3 is 15 residues long. Germline-derived CDR1 and CDR2 are MDHEN and SYDVKM. The CDR3: CASSFLGQSQYEQYF.

The chain couples TRBV12-3 or TRBV12-4 to TRBJ2-1; TCRdb selects TRBD1, and the lack of DNA leaves this call unchecked. The CDR3 has 16 residues. This CDR3 is CASSLSGGLSDNEQFF.

The gene calls are TRBV2 and TRBJ2-3. This CDR3 has 12 amino acids. Germline V CDR1 and CDR2: SNHLY, FYNNEI. The CDR3 loop reads CASLFARDTQYF.

V and J are TRBV7-2 and TRBJ2-5; TCRdb's assignment of TRBD1 cannot be checked, as there is no DNA. The CDR3 spans 13 residues. Germline CDR1 is SGHTA and CDR2 is FQGNSA. The CDR3 here is CASTSQAPSTQYF.

The chain joins TRBV6-1 to TRBJ2-5; TCRdb outputs TRBD1, but without DNA this stays unchecked. CDR3 size: 13 residues. The germline V gene encodes CDR1 MNHNS and CDR2 SASEGT. CDR3 loop: CASSNTGKETQYF.

V is TRBV7-6 and J is TRBJ2-7; TCRdb's assignment of TRBD1 cannot be checked, as there is no DNA. In germline, CDR1 is SGHVS, CDR2 FNYEAQ. The CDR3 has 19 amino acids. The CDR3 is CASSPNKWNDRANWFEQYF.